This TCR beta chain was profiled in a study of STAT3 mutations in large granular lymphocyte leukemia. Points from the study as a whole: In about 30% of the 18 patients, new TCR clonotypes emerged after therapy. Some patients had dominant TCR clones larger than their STAT3 mutant burden. In T-cell large granular lymphocyte leukemia, about half of patients showed multiple immunodominant subclonotypes.

About 40,000 productive templates were obtained per sample on average. Clones were sequenced by immunoSEQ multiplex PCR, and TCRdb holds only the in-frame ones, with some missing. The sample lists more than 4,500 clones; 77% were seen once. A word on this clone: Its antigen is undetermined.

The TCR was taken from a man in his forties with T-cell large granular lymphocyte leukemia. Some clones in this sample may be carry-over from other donors' samples. The specimen was peripheral blood mononuclear cells.

The CDR3 DNA follows: TGTGCCAGCACAGACCGGAGCGAGCAGTACTTC. It encodes CASTDRSEQYF. The chain couples TRBV7-9 to TRBJ2-7; D is unresolved. The CDR3 length is 11 residues. The V gene's germline CDR1 is SEHNR and CDR2 FQNEAQ (reference sequence). The V gene lost 7 bases and the J gene lost 6 bases, with 10 bases spanning the gap.